This is a list of T cell receptor beta chains from one sample in a study of neurological immune-mediated disorders. TCRdb reprocessed the 5' RACE reads via MiXCR and lists one record per CDR3 protein. The sample comprises under 60,000 distinct CDR3 sequences, approximately 3.3% of which are singletons, and over 5% rests with the top ten. Input material: PBMCs. These receptors were collected from a man in his forties with multiple sclerosis. CDR3s include the opening cysteine and the closing phenylalanine or tryptophan. D genes are given only for firm matches. Rows give clone size only sometimes, using once, few, many, or a class for an expanded clone.

v_call,clone_size,d_call,j_call,cdr3_aa,cdr3_nt
TRBV5-1,many,-,TRBJ1-1,CASVFEPGAEAFF,TGCGCCAGCGTCTTCGAGCCAGGGGCTGAAGCTTTCTTT
TRBV3-1,-,TRBD2,TRBJ2-1,CASSQETSGGDEQFF,TGTGCCAGCAGCCAAGAGACTAGCGGGGGCGATGAGCAGTTCTTC
TRBV30,many,TRBD1,TRBJ2-2,CAWTNKGAKSGELFF,TGTGCCTGGACAAACAAGGGGGCTAAGAGCGGGGAGCTGTTTTTT
TRBV10-2,many,-,TRBJ2-7,CASRSKVGTGVYEQYF,TGCGCCAGCAGATCCAAGGTGGGGACTGGGGTATACGAGCAGTACTTC
TRBV10-3,many,-,TRBJ1-2,CAISVENYGYTF,TGTGCCATCAGTGTGGAAAACTATGGCTACACCTTC
TRBV20-1,many,TRBD1,TRBJ1-5,CSAGTGGGNQPQHF,TGCAGTGCTGGTACAGGGGGTGGCAATCAGCCCCAGCATTTT
TRBV5-1,many,-,TRBJ2-1,CASSLATGPYNEQFF,TGCGCCAGCAGCTTGGCCACGGGGCCCTACAATGAGCAGTTCTTC
TRBV15,many,-,TRBJ1-3,CATSRDFGNTIYF,TGTGCCACCAGCAGGGATTTTGGAAACACCATATATTTT
TRBV5-1,many,-,TRBJ1-6,CASSLEGRDNSPLNF,TGCGCCAGCAGCTTGGAAGGACGAGATAATTCACCCCTCAACTTT
TRBV20-1,many,-,TRBJ1-1,CSARDLRGSAEAFF,TGCAGTGCTAGAGATCTTAGGGGTAGCGCTGAAGCTTTCTTT
TRBV13,many,-,TRBJ2-3,CASSLARFGFTDTQYF,TGTGCCAGCAGCTTAGCCCGGTTCGGTTTCACAGATACGCAGTATTTT
TRBV20-1,-,-,TRBJ1-6,CSARVSTDNSPLNF,TGCAGTGCTAGAGTATCGACAGATAATTCACCCCTCAACTTT
TRBV6-1,many,TRBD1,TRBJ2-5,CASRDRGQETQYF,TGTGCCAGCAGGGACAGGGGACAAGAGACCCAGTACTTC
TRBV7-6,many,TRBD1,TRBJ2-2,CASSLTGANTGELFF,TGTGCCAGCAGCTTGACAGGGGCGAACACCGGGGAGCTGTTTTTT